Reported below is one TCR beta chain. Its antigen is unidentified. This record belongs to a study of T cells in women clearing cervical HPV infection. Genomic DNA, averaging about 1,200 ng per sample, yielded TCR beta CDR3 via immunoSEQ. Using immunoSEQ multiplex PCR, the repertoire was profiled, and TCRdb retains in-frame clones only, with some absent. Seen in this sample are about 40,000 clones; the ten most common clones hold less than 8%. Study-wide results and limits: CIN3+ cases had significantly higher TCR richness than controls; evenness did not differ.

The sequence came from a woman between 18 and 70 years old with a cervical HPV16 infection that either progressed to CIN3+ or cleared (not recorded which). The sequenced sample consisted of blood buffy coat.

CDR3 protein: CASSHTGGLSGANVLTF. Incomplete CDR3 DNA: TGTGCCAGCTCACACACAGGGGGACTCTCTGGGGCCAACGTC. The chain links TRBV18 to TRBJ2-6, with 8 positions matching TRBD1. The read is 3 residues too short to cover the CDR3 end, so that end is filled in from the germline J gene. With 4 bases clipped from V and 0 bases from J, the junction kept 5 bases outside the gene matches. Germline lookup yields CDR1 KGHSH and CDR2 LQKENI. This CDR3 contains 17 residues.